This entry is about one T cell receptor (beta chain). The antigen is unknown. Germline loops: CDR1 SGDLS, CDR2 YYNGEE. The CDR3 consists of 15 residues. The V gene end was trimmed by 3 bases and the J gene end by 4 bases; junction bases not matched to a gene: 5. The sample is drawn from a study of OX40 agonist ivuxolimab in advanced cancers. On the study more broadly: Ivuxolimab, an agonistic anti-OX40 (CD134) antibody, was given to patients. Patients with hepatocellular carcinoma, melanoma, renal cell or head and neck cancer made up the dose-escalation patients. Study findings and constraints: Researchers report that CD8+ T cells had, on average, more expanded clones than CD4+. Still undetermined is the antigen specificity of the expanded peripheral T cells.

Clones were sequenced by immunoSEQ multiplex PCR, and TCRdb holds only the in-frame ones, with some missing. The table includes about 66,000 clones, 70% to 90% detected once. The chain couples TRBV9 to TRBJ1-5, with 9 bases that match TRBD1. The sample was CD4+ or CD8+ T cells sorted from blood, taken in a trial of the OX40 agonist ivuxolimab. The origin of this receptor is an adult with an advanced solid tumor such as melanoma, head and neck, liver or kidney cancer. The CDR3 protein is CASSGRDRVNQPQHF. The CDR3 DNA follows: TGTGCCAGCAGCGGACGGGACAGGGTGAATCAGCCCCAGCATTTT.